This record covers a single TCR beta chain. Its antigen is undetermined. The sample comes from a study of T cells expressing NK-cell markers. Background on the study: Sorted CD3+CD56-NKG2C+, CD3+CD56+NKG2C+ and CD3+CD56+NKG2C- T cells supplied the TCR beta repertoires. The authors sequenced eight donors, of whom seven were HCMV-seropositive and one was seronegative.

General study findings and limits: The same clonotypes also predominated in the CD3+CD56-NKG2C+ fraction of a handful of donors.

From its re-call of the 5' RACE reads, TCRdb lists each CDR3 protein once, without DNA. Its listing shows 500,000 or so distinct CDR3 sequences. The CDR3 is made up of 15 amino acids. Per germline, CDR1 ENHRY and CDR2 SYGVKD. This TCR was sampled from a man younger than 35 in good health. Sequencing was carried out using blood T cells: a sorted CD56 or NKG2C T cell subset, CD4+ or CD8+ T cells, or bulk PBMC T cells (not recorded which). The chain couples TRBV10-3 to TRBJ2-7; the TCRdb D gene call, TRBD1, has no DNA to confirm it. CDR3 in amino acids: CAISESAGARRGQYF.